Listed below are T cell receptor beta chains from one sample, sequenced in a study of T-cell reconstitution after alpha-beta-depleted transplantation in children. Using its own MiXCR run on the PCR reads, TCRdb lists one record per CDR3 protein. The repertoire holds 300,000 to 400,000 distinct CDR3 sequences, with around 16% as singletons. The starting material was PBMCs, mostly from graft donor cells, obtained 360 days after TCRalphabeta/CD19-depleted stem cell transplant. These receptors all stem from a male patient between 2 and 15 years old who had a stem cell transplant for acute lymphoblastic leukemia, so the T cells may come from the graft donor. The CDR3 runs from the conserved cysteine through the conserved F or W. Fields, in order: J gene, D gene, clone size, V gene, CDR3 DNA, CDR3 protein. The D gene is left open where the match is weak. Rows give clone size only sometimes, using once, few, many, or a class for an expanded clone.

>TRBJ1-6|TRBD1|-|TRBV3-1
TGTGCCAGCAGCCAAGCACAGGGGTTGAGTTCACCCCTCCACTTT
CASSQAQGLSSPLHF
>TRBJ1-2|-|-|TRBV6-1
TGTGCCAGCACCAAAGGGGCGGACTATGGCTACACCTTC
CASTKGADYGYTF
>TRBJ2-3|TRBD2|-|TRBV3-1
TGTGCCAGCAGCCCGGGACTAGCGGACACAGATACGCAGTATTTT
CASSPGLADTDTQYF
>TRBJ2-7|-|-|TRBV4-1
TGCGCCAGCAGCCAAGAGGGGGGTAGCCTCTACGAGCAGTACTTC
CASSQEGGSLYEQYF
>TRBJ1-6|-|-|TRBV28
TGTGCCAGCAGTTTTCGGGGAGGACGATCACCCCTCCACTTT
CASSFRGGRSPLHF
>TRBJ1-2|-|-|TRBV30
TGTGCCTGGAGTGACGGACAGATCTATGGCTACACCTTC
CAWSDGQIYGYTF
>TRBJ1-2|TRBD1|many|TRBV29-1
TGCAGCGTGGGACAGGGGGCTCACTACACCTTC
CSVGQGAHYTF
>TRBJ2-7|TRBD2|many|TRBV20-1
TGCAGTGCTTATCGACTAGGGACTACCTACTACGAGCAGTACTTC
CSAYRLGTTYYEQYF
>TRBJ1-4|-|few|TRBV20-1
TGCAGTGCTAGAGATAGGGGGGTAGCGACTGAAAAACTGTTTTTT
CSARDRGVATEKLFF
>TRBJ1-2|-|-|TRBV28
TGTGCCAGCAGTTTTGGAGTGAGGACGGTCTATGGCTACACCTTC
CASSFGVRTVYGYTF
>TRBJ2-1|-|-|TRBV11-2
TGTGCCAGCAGCCTAGGGGACGCCTACAATGAGCAGTTCTTC
CASSLGDAYNEQFF
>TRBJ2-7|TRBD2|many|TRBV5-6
TGTGCCAGCAGCTTGCTGCGGGGACTAAGCTACGAGCAGTACTTC
CASSLLRGLSYEQYF
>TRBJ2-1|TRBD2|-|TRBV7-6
TGTGCCAGCAGCCCGGGACTAGCGGGAGGGCCAACAAACCCCTACAATGAGCAGTTCTTC
CASSPGLAGGPTNPYNEQFF
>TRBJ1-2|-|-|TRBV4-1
TGCGCCAGCAGCCAAGCTTCTGGAATAGGATCTCCCAACTATGGCTACACCTTC
CASSQASGIGSPNYGYTF
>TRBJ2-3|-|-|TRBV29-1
TGCAGCGTTGCAGCTAACACCCTTACAGATACGCAGTATTTT
CSVAANTLTDTQYF
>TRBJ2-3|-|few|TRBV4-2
TGTGCCAGCAGCCCCAGTCGACAGGTCCCAGATACGCAGTATTTT
CASSPSRQVPDTQYF
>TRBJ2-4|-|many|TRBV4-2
TGTGCCAGCAGCCAAGGGGTACTAGCTGACAAAAACATTCAGTACTTC
CASSQGVLADKNIQYF
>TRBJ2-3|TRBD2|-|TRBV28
TGTGCCAGCCCTCCCCTTGTCGGCGGGAGTCTGGATACGCAGTATTTT
CASPPLVGGSLDTQYF